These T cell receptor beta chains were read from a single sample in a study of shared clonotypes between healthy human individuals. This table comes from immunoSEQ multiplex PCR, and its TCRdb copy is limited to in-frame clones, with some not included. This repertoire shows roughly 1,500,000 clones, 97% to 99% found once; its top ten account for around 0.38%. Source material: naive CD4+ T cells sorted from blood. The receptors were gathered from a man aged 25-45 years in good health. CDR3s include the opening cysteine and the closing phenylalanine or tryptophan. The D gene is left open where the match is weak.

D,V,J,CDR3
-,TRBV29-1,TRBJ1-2,CSVGSPSTF
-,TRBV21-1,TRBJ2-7,CASSSTSGFRHINAEQYF
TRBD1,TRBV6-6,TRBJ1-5,CASSHGTEGNQPQHF
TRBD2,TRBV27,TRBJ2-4,CASSSLAGGNIQYF
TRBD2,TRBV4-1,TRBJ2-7,CASSQVKREGYEQYF
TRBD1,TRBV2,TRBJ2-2,CASSRQGANGELFF
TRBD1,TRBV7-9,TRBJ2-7,CASSRPRGTGYEQYF
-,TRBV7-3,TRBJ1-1,CASSSDGGNTEAFF
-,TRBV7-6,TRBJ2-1,CASSLTGRNNEQFF
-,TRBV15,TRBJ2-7,CATSRDQMKYF
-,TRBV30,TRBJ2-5,CAWSEGQETQYF
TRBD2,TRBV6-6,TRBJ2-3,CASSWISGSPDTQYF
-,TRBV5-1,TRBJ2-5,CASSLTDREESTQYF
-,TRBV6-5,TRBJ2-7,CASTRDRPPYEQYF
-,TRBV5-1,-,CASSLGRLRVISTLVEHAQHF
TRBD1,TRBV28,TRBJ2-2,CASSLRQGSANTGELFF
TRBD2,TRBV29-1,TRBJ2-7,CSVERLGLAGVGPYEQYF
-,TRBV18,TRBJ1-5,CASSPRGQVQPQHF
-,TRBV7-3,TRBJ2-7,CASSLAPSGNEQYF
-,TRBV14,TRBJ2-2,CASSRDWGSATGELFF
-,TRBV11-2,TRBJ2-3,CASSWSEGTDTQYF
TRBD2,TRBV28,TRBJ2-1,CASSLVLAGNYNEQFF
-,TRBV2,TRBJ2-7,CATHQGLEQYF
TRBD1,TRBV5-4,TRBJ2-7,CASSSDRGSYEQYF
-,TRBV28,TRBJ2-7,CASSPPAGPTYEQYF
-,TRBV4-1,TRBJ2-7,CASSHRQEDYEQYF
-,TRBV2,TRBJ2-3,CAGLQRNSDTQYF
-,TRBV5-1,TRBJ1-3,CASSSPDSGNTIYF
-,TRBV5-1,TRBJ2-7,CASSLDKEQYF
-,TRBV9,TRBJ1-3,CASSVFGAGNTIYF
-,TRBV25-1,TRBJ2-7,CASSRLGEQYF
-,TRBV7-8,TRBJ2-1,CASSLVGGLLSPGSYNEQFF
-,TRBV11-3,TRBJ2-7,CASSLGHQGYEQYF
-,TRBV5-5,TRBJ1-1,CASSSGLLNTEAFF
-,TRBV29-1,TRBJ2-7,CSVRDSKNYEQYF
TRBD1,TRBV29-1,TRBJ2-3,CSGRQGSTDTQYF
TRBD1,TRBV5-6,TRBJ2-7,CASSLTGTGIGEQYF
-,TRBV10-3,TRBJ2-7,CAISDSRDVYEQYF
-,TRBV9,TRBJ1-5,CASSVVGQLLLYSNQPQHF
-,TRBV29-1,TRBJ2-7,CSVGSGLLGGPYEQYF
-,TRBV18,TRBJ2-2,CASSPWEMTTGELFF
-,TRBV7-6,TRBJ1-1,CASSLETGSEAFF
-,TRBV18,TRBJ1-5,CASSPGSGQPQHF
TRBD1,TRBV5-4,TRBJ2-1,CASSPRGQGGNEQFF
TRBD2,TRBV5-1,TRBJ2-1,CASSPQMKSSGSLYEQFF
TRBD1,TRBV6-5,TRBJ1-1,CASSLGQGAVEAFF
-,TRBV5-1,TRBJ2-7,CASNPRLGNEQYF
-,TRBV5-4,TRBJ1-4,CASSLGGDEKLFF
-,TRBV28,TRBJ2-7,CASSLSGTQFSYEQYF
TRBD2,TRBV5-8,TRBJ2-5,CASSRGLAGGTQYF
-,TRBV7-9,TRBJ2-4,CASSPRTAPGAIQYF